This T cell receptor (beta chain) comes out of a study of early T cells in non-severe SARS-CoV-2 infection. Attached unique molecular identifiers marked individual cDNA molecules. TCRdb itself ran the 5' RACE reads through MiXCR, one entry per CDR3 protein. The data show about 67,000 distinct CDR3 sequences, 11% seen once. This clonotype was recorded at least ten times. There are 13 residues in the CDR3. V lost 7 bases and J 2 bases, leaving 10 bases between the germline ends. Sequenced material: whole blood. This sequence was found in an adult who was a healthcare worker with PCR-confirmed SARS-CoV-2 infection or an uninfected control (not recorded which). The V call is TRBV12-3 or TRBV12-4, the J call TRBJ2-3; D remains ambiguous. Here the CDR3 reads CASNRPNTDTQYF. The CDR3 DNA follows: TGTGCCAGCAACAGACCGAACACAGATACGCAGTATTTT.